A selection of T cell receptor beta chains follows, all from one sample in a study of memory CD4+ T cells and cytomegalovirus serostatus. Repertoires were generated with immunoSEQ multiplex PCR, while TCRdb's copy carries only in-frame clones and drops some. The sample includes tens of thousands of clones, about 74% of them seen just once. The sequenced sample consisted of memory CD4+ T cells from blood. These receptors came from an adult in good health and CMV-seropositive. Each CDR3 is given with its conserved first and last residue. Each record gives: V gene, clone size, J gene, D gene, CDR3 protein, CDR3 DNA. D genes are given only for firm matches. Clone size is not always given. Where it is, it says once, few, many or a class for expanded clones.

V: TRBV7-2; size: -; J: TRBJ2-7; D: -; CDR3: CASSLGGTLSYEQYF; DNA: TGTGCCAGCAGCTTAGGGGGGACACTCTCCTACGAGCAGTACTTC
V: TRBV4-1; size: -; J: TRBJ1-6; D: -; CDR3: CASSPPVGFSASPHHF; DNA: TGCGCCAGCAGCCCCCCCGTGGGGTTCAGTGCCTCACCCCACCACTTT
V: TRBV29-1; size: -; J: TRBJ1-3; D: TRBD1; CDR3: CSVGTGGFDTIYF; DNA: TGCAGCGTGGGGACAGGGGGCTTTGACACCATATATTTT
V: TRBV19; size: -; J: TRBJ1-5; D: TRBD1; CDR3: CASSSRQGEIGSNQPQHF; DNA: TGTGCCAGTAGTTCCCGACAGGGGGAAATCGGTAGCAATCAGCCCCAGCATTTT
V: TRBV28; size: -; J: TRBJ2-5; D: -; CDR3: CASSLPKGGGETQYF; DNA: TGTGCCAGCAGTTTACCCAAAGGGGGAGGGGAGACCCAGTACTTC
V: TRBV21-1; size: -; J: TRBJ2-7; D: -; CDR3: CASSSDRGRFGYEQYF; DNA: TGTGCCAGCAGCTCCGACAGGGGGCGCTTTGGTTACGAGCAGTACTTC
V: TRBV19; size: few; J: TRBJ1-1; D: -; CDR3: CASSIGPAGGNTEAFF; DNA: TGTGCCAGTAGTATCGGGCCAGCCGGCGGCAACACTGAAGCTTTCTTT
V: TRBV25-1; size: few; J: TRBJ1-1; D: TRBD1; CDR3: CASRLSGQGANTEAFF; DNA: TGTGCCAGCAGACTCTCGGGACAGGGGGCGAACACTGAAGCTTTCTTT
V: TRBV7-3; size: -; J: TRBJ1-2; D: -; CDR3: CASSPIFRTGDYGYTF; DNA: TGTGCCAGCAGCCCTATATTCAGGACTGGAGACTATGGCTACACCTTC
V: TRBV2; size: -; J: TRBJ2-7; D: -; CDR3: CASSEKAAVHEQYF; DNA: TGTGCCAGCAGTGAAAAGGCGGCGGTCCACGAGCAGTACTTC
V: TRBV7-2; size: -; J: TRBJ2-5; D: TRBD2; CDR3: CASSLAVGGAIETQYF; DNA: TGTGCCAGCAGCTTAGCGGTCGGGGGGGCCATAGAGACCCAGTACTTC
V: TRBV5-1; size: -; J: TRBJ1-1; D: -; CDR3: CASSLASQNTEAFF; DNA: TGCGCCAGCAGCTTGGCCAGCCAGAACACTGAAGCTTTCTTT
V: TRBV10-1; size: -; J: TRBJ2-7; D: -; CDR3: CASSVSDRTYEQYF; DNA: TGCGCCAGCAGTGTAAGCGACAGGACCTACGAGCAGTACTTC
V: TRBV5-1; size: -; J: TRBJ1-2; D: -; CDR3: CASSSLAQGRGYGYTF; DNA: TGCGCCAGCAGTTCACTAGCGCAGGGGCGAGGGTATGGCTACACCTTC
V: TRBV21-1; size: -; J: TRBJ2-7; D: -; CDR3: CASTNDWDYEQYF; DNA: TGTGCCAGCACCAACGACTGGGACTACGAGCAGTACTTC
V: TRBV6-1; size: -; J: TRBJ1-2; D: -; CDR3: CAINDQTNYGYTF; DNA: TGTGCCATCAATGATCAGACTAACTATGGCTACACCTTC
V: TRBV4-1; size: -; J: TRBJ2-4; D: -; CDR3: CASSQEPGYMENIQYF; DNA: TGCGCCAGCAGCCAAGAGCCAGGGTATATGGAAAACATTCAGTACTTC
V: TRBV2; size: -; J: TRBJ1-3; D: -; CDR3: CASSEGWGAGNTIYF; DNA: TGTGCCAGCAGTGAAGGATGGGGGGCTGGAAACACCATATATTTT
V: TRBV5-4; size: -; J: TRBJ1-2; D: -; CDR3: CASTPRPGHLYGYTF; DNA: TGCGCCAGCACCCCTCGACCGGGACACCTCTATGGCTACACCTTC
V: TRBV7-6; size: -; J: TRBJ1-3; D: -; CDR3: CASSSTGSRGNTIYF; DNA: TGTGCCAGCAGCTCAACAGGCTCGCGGGGAAACACCATATATTTT
V: TRBV11-2; size: once; J: TRBJ1-4; D: -; CDR3: CASSSGTRPTNEKLFF; DNA: TGTGCCAGCAGCTCTGGTACACGACCAACTAATGAAAAACTGTTTTTT
V: TRBV10-2; size: -; J: TRBJ2-7; D: TRBD1; CDR3: CASRSGQANVYEQYF; DNA: TGCGCCAGCAGGAGCGGACAGGCGAACGTCTACGAGCAGTACTTC
V: TRBV28; size: -; J: TRBJ1-5; D: -; CDR3: CASSLAGVSNQPQHF; DNA: TGTGCCAGCAGTTTAGCAGGGGTTAGCAATCAGCCCCAGCATTTT
V: TRBV6-5; size: -; J: TRBJ2-5; D: TRBD1; CDR3: CASSQRTGGETQYF; DNA: TGTGCCAGCAGTCAACGGACAGGGGGGGAGACCCAGTACTTC
V: TRBV11-2; size: -; J: TRBJ1-1; D: -; CDR3: CASSSVWSEAFF; DNA: TGTGCCAGCAGCTCGGTGTGGTCTGAAGCTTTCTTT
V: TRBV7-2; size: -; J: TRBJ1-5; D: -; CDR3: CASSAGANQPQHF; DNA: TGTGCCAGCAGCGCAGGGGCCAATCAGCCCCAGCATTTT
V: TRBV19; size: -; J: TRBJ2-2; D: TRBD1; CDR3: CASTPGGGTGELFF; DNA: TGTGCCAGTACCCCAGGGGGCGGCACCGGGGAGCTGTTTTTT
V: TRBV28; size: once; J: TRBJ2-7; D: -; CDR3: CASSLSLPGGYEQYF; DNA: TGTGCCAGCAGTTTATCTCTACCCGGCGGGTACGAGCAGTACTTC
V: TRBV28; size: -; J: TRBJ1-2; D: TRBD1; CDR3: CASSPGTERGYTF; DNA: TGTGCCAGCAGCCCGGGGACAGAGAGGGGCTACACCTTC
V: TRBV5-1; size: -; J: TRBJ1-4; D: TRBD1; CDR3: CASRTGQTNEKLFF; DNA: TGCGCCAGCAGAACGGGACAGACTAATGAAAAACTGTTTTTT
V: TRBV6-5; size: once; J: TRBJ1-2; D: TRBD1; CDR3: CASSPDRGDYGYTF; DNA: TGTGCCAGCAGCCCCGACAGGGGAGACTATGGCTACACCTTC
V: TRBV2; size: -; J: TRBJ2-2; D: -; CDR3: CASISGTTSGELFF; DNA: TGTGCCAGCATCTCCGGGACAACCTCCGGGGAGCTGTTTTTT
V: TRBV7-2; size: -; J: TRBJ1-1; D: -; CDR3: CASSLEAGEFTEAFF; DNA: TGTGCCAGCAGCTTAGAGGCAGGGGAATTTACTGAAGCTTTCTTT
V: TRBV10-3; size: -; J: TRBJ1-2; D: TRBD1; CDR3: CAISEPTGGGYTF; DNA: TGTGCCATCAGTGAGCCGACAGGGGGTGGCTACACCTTC
V: TRBV19; size: -; J: TRBJ1-1; D: -; CDR3: CASSTGVGRTEAFF; DNA: TGTGCCAGTAGTACAGGGGTGGGTCGCACTGAAGCTTTCTTT
V: TRBV28; size: -; J: TRBJ2-1; D: -; CDR3: CASNGNEQFF; DNA: TGTGCCAGCAACGGGAATGAGCAGTTCTTC
V: TRBV7-2; size: -; J: TRBJ1-1; D: TRBD1; CDR3: CASSLEQGWDTEAFF; DNA: TGTGCCAGCAGCTTAGAACAGGGGTGGGACACTGAAGCTTTCTTT
V: TRBV4-2; size: -; J: TRBJ2-2; D: TRBD2; CDR3: CASSQGLAENTGELFF; DNA: TGTGCCAGCAGCCAGGGACTAGCGGAGAACACCGGGGAGCTGTTTTTT
V: TRBV7-8; size: -; J: TRBJ2-2; D: -; CDR3: CATSRAGYYTGELFF; DNA: TGTGCCACCTCCCGGGCGGGCTACTACACCGGGGAGCTGTTTTTT
V: TRBV6-4; size: -; J: TRBJ1-1; D: TRBD1; CDR3: CASSVSPGQDNTEAFF; DNA: TGTGCCAGCAGTGTAAGTCCGGGACAGGATAACACTGAAGCTTTCTTT
V: TRBV19; size: -; J: TRBJ2-3; D: -; CDR3: CASSIDLTGADTQYF; DNA: TGTGCCAGTAGTATAGATCTCACAGGAGCAGATACGCAGTATTTT
V: TRBV29-1; size: -; J: TRBJ1-1; D: -; CDR3: CSVAQANRNTEAFF; DNA: TGCAGCGTTGCCCAGGCCAACCGGAACACTGAAGCTTTCTTT
V: TRBV2; size: once; J: TRBJ1-4; D: -; CDR3: CASSEQGPNEKLFF; DNA: TGTGCCAGCAGTGAACAGGGCCCTAATGAAAAACTGTTTTTT
V: TRBV13; size: -; J: TRBJ2-5; D: TRBD1; CDR3: CASSSRDRGQETQYF; DNA: TGTGCCAGCAGCTCTCGGGACAGGGGCCAAGAGACCCAGTACTTC
V: TRBV4-2; size: -; J: TRBJ2-7; D: TRBD2; CDR3: CASSQAYQRGNEQYF; DNA: TGTGCCAGCAGCCAAGCTTACCAGCGGGGTAACGAGCAGTACTTC
V: TRBV5-1; size: -; J: TRBJ2-1; D: TRBD2; CDR3: CASSGVAGNYNEQFF; DNA: TGCGCCAGCAGCGGGGTAGCGGGGAACTACAATGAGCAGTTCTTC
V: TRBV5-1; size: -; J: TRBJ2-1; D: -; CDR3: CASSSLNYNEQFF; DNA: TGCGCCAGCTCGTCGCTAAACTACAATGAGCAGTTCTTC
V: TRBV9; size: few; J: TRBJ2-5; D: -; CDR3: CASSVASVVGETQYF; DNA: TGTGCCAGCAGCGTAGCTAGCGTGGTAGGAGAGACCCAGTACTTC
V: TRBV2; size: -; J: TRBJ2-7; D: -; CDR3: CASSVYSYEQYF; DNA: TGTGCCAGCAGTGTCTACTCCTACGAGCAGTACTTC
V: TRBV2; size: -; J: TRBJ1-5; D: -; CDR3: CASSEEGAQPQHF; DNA: TGTGCCAGCAGTGAAGAGGGCGCGCAGCCCCAGCATTTT
V: TRBV6-5; size: -; J: TRBJ1-2; D: TRBD1; CDR3: CASSYSTGGIYGYTF; DNA: TGTGCCAGCAGTTACTCGACAGGGGGAATCTATGGCTACACCTTC
V: TRBV7-2; size: -; J: TRBJ2-7; D: -; CDR3: CASSPTWAYEQYF; DNA: TGTGCCAGCAGTCCGACTTGGGCCTACGAGCAGTACTTC
V: TRBV11-1; size: -; J: TRBJ1-6; D: TRBD1; CDR3: CASSAGTDYNSPLHF; DNA: TGTGCCAGCAGCGCCGGGACAGACTATAATTCACCCCTCCACTTT
V: TRBV19; size: -; J: TRBJ1-4; D: -; CDR3: CASSMGIRYEKLFF; DNA: TGTGCCAGTAGTATGGGCATCAGATATGAAAAACTGTTTTTT
V: TRBV28; size: -; J: TRBJ1-5; D: TRBD1; CDR3: CASIQRLAGGNQPQHF; DNA: TGTGCCAGCATCCAAAGATTGGCAGGGGGTAATCAGCCCCAGCATTTT
V: TRBV19; size: -; J: TRBJ1-5; D: TRBD1; CDR3: CASSPGTGNQPQHF; DNA: TGTGCCAGTAGCCCAGGGACAGGCAATCAGCCCCAGCATTTT
V: TRBV5-1; size: few; J: TRBJ1-5; D: TRBD1; CDR3: CASSETGNNQPQHF; DNA: TGCGCCAGCAGCGAGACAGGGAATAATCAGCCCCAGCATTTT
V: TRBV14; size: few; J: TRBJ1-2; D: -; CDR3: CASSQDSVANYGYTF; DNA: TGTGCCAGCAGCCAAGATTCTGTGGCTAACTATGGCTACACCTTC
V: TRBV5-1; size: -; J: TRBJ1-1; D: TRBD1; CDR3: CASSVDRGGTEAFF; DNA: TGCGCCAGCAGCGTGGACAGGGGCGGGACTGAAGCTTTCTTT
V: TRBV9; size: -; J: TRBJ2-6; D: TRBD1; CDR3: CASSVTQGSGANVLTF; DNA: TGTGCCAGCAGCGTAACACAGGGGTCCGGGGCCAACGTCCTGACTTTC